This T cell receptor (beta chain) was captured by sequencing in a study of prognosis after radiotherapy for stage I lung cancer. Overall study context: The patients comprised 13 men and roughly 6 women, spanning ages about 53 to 85 and having a median of about 76 years. Whole-study results and caveats: Lower Shannon entropy after stereotactic body radiation therapy was observed in patients who went on to develop distant metastases.

Concerning this clonotype: Its cognate antigen is unknown.

The authors amplified TCR beta CDR3 from genomic DNA using two-round multiplex PCR. Each TRBV and TRBJ gene had its own primer in the first PCR round. TCRdb called the multiplex PCR reads again in MiXCR, with one record for every CDR3 protein. Among about 17,000 distinct CDR3 sequences listed, approximately 17% were seen once. Germline assignment: CDR1 SGHVS and CDR2 FQNEAQ. This CDR3 has 15 amino acids. The germline V and J ends were trimmed by 7 bases and 1 base, with 15 bases remaining between them. The chain is built from TRBV7-8 and TRBJ2-3; D is unresolved. This sequence was found in a donor aged 50 or older with non-small cell lung cancer. The sequenced sample was PBMCs, obtained before or after stereotactic body radiation therapy (not recorded which). CDR3 sequence: CASTGAGRGTDTQYF. In nucleotides, the CDR3 is TGTGCCAGCACAGGAGCCGGACGTGGCACAGATACGCAGTATTTT.